The 17 T cell receptor beta chains presented below share a single source sample, sequenced in a study of STAT5B mutations in CD4+ large granular lymphocyte leukemia. The data were produced by immunoSEQ multiplex PCR, yet TCRdb's version contains in-frame clones alone and is incomplete. The sample carries roughly 3,000 clones, more than 65% recorded once. Sequenced input: PBMCs. The receptors come from a woman aged 70-85 years with CD4+ T-cell large granular lymphocyte leukemia.

In this sample, this clone turned up a few times. This chain joins TRBV28 and TRBJ1-3; D might be TRBD1 (6 bases). The CDR3 is 16 amino acids. With 1 base removed from V and 0 bases from J, the gap between germline ends came to 10 bases. The germline gives CDR1 MDHEN, CDR2 SYDVKM. The CDR3 DNA reads as TGTGCCAGCAGTTTATTGGTCAGGGGCTCTGGAAACACCATATATTTT. Protein sequence: CASSLLVRGSGNTIYF.

The V gene is TRBV11-2, the J gene TRBJ1-1; the D is unclear. Germline V gene lookup returns CDR1 SGHAT and CDR2 FQNNGV. V dropped 5 bases and J dropped 0 bases, with 4 bases sitting between them. The CDR3 length is 12 residues. The CDR3 sequence: CASSTMNTEAFF. Written as DNA, the CDR3 is TGTGCCAGCAGCACGATGAACACTGAAGCTTTCTTT.

CDR3 loop: CASSLGRNTEAFF. The CDR3, as DNA: TGCGCCAGCAGCCTCGGGAGGAACACTGAAGCTTTCTTT. The chain uses TRBV4-1 and TRBJ1-1; D remains ambiguous. V was pared by 4 bases and J by 1 base, with 7 bases between. The CDR3 runs to 13 residues. The V gene's germline CDR1 is MGHRA and CDR2 YSYEKL.

The chain couples TRBV5-1 to TRBJ1-2, with D unresolved. V lost 4 bases and J 4 bases, leaving 14 bases between the germline ends. This CDR3 has 14 amino acids. Germline CDR1 SGHRS, CDR2 YFSETQ. This CDR3 is CASSLDWSGYGYTF. In DNA form, the CDR3 reads TGCGCCAGCAGCCTTGATTGGTCCGGCTATGGCTACACCTTC. The full variable domain, with the rest looked up from reference TRBV5-1 and TRBJ1-2, is KAGVTQTPRYLIKTRGQQVTLSCSPISGHRSVSWYQQTPGQGLQFLFEYFSETQRNKGNFPGRFSGRQFSNSRSEMNVSTLELGDSALYLCASSLDWSGYGYTFGSGTRLTVV.

This chain joins TRBV13 and TRBJ1-3, with D possibly being TRBD1 (5 bases). This CDR3 comprises 14 residues. V gave up 5 bases and J gave up 4 bases, with 12 bases separating them. CDR1 PRHDT and CDR2 FYEKMQ come from the germline V gene (reference sequence). CDR3 protein: CASSGRTLGNTIYF. The CDR3 region has the DNA TGTGCCAGCAGCGGACGGACACTAGGAAACACCATATATTTT.

This clone occurred once. The gene calls are TRBV7-9 and TRBJ2-3, with a weak D call TRBD2 (5 bases). The CDR3 has 15 residues. V dropped 2 bases and J dropped 4 bases, with 13 bases sitting between them. Germline CDR1 reads SEHNR; CDR2 reads FQNEAQ (reference sequence). The CDR3 DNA is TGTGCCAGCAGCTTAATTAGTCCACTAGCAGATACGCAGTATTTT. Residues: CASSLISPLADTQYF.

This clone is a singleton in its sample. The chain has TRBV7-2 and TRBJ2-7, with 11 positions matching TRBD1. Germline-derived CDR1 and CDR2 are SGHTA and FQGNSA. J gave up 3 bases and V 1 base, and 8 bases lay outside the gene matches. The CDR3 sequence is 17 residues long. The CDR3 coding sequence is TGTGCCAGCAGCTTAGGAAGGCCGGGGACAGGGGGCTACGAGCAGTACTTC. Encoded protein: CASSLGRPGTGGYEQYF.

This clone appeared a single time. J is TRBJ1-3 and V is TRBV30, with D possibly matching TRBD1 (5 bases). CDR3 length: 13 residues. Germline assignment: CDR1 GTSNPN and CDR2 SVGIG (reference sequence). The V end lost 7 bases, the J end lost 4 bases, and 14 bases lay between the germline ends. The chain's CDR3 is CALGRSGGNTIYF. The CDR3 nucleotides are TGTGCCTTGGGGCGCAGTGGGGGAAACACCATATATTTT.

This clone has just one count. The chain joins TRBV2 to TRBJ2-1, with D tentatively TRBD2 (5 bases). CDR3 length: 12 residues. The germline CDR1 and CDR2 sequences are SNHLY and FYNNEI. Trimming shortened V by 4 bases and J by 10 bases, and 11 bases separated the two germline ends. For the CDR3, the DNA is TGTGCCAGCAGTGTATTTTCGGGGGAGCAGTTCTTC. Amino acids: CASSVFSGEQFF.

This chain uses TRBV19 with TRBJ2-7; no clear D gene. The germline gives CDR1 LNHDA, CDR2 SQIVND (reference sequence). V dropped 4 bases and J dropped 2 bases, with 6 bases sitting between them. This CDR3 is 12 amino acids long. The CDR3 nucleotides are TGTGCCAGTAGTACGGATCCCTACGAGCAGTACTTC. It specifies CASSTDPYEQYF.

The rearrangement links TRBV5-1 to TRBJ2-1, with TRBD2 matching over 8 bases. The V gene end was trimmed by 8 bases and the J gene end by 8 bases; junction bases not matched to a gene: 9. There are 13 residues in the CDR3. Germline CDR1 reads SGHRS; CDR2 reads YFSETQ. As DNA, the CDR3 is TGCGCCAGTGCCCGACTAGCGTTGGATGAGCAGTTCTTC. Protein: CASARLALDEQFF.

This clone was counted between two and nine times. The V call is TRBV19, the J call TRBJ1-5; D is possibly TRBD1 (6 bases). Germline values: CDR1 LNHDA, CDR2 SQIVND (reference sequence). This CDR3 spans 15 amino acids. V lost 5 bases and J 0 bases, leaving 11 bases between the germline ends. In DNA, the CDR3 is TGTGCCAGTAGTGTCGGGGGCTTTAGCAATCAGCCCCAGCATTTT. Its protein product is CASSVGGFSNQPQHF.

The rearrangement joins TRBV19 to TRBJ2-1, with 10 bases matching TRBD1. The CDR3 runs to 18 residues. J was trimmed by 7 bases and V by 0 bases; bases with no gene match: 12. Germline V lookup: CDR1 LNHDA, CDR2 SQIVND (reference sequence). The CDR3 nucleotides are TGTGCCAGTAGTATAGACCACGGAGGGACAGGGGAGTTGAATGAGCAGTTCTTC. It codes for CASSIDHGGTGELNEQFF.

This chain joins TRBV4-2 and TRBJ2-1; D may be TRBD2 (5 bases). V lost 2 bases and J lost 4, with 21 bases in between. This CDR3 comprises 18 residues. Looked up from germline, CDR1 is LGHNA and CDR2 is YNFKEQ. CDR3 loop: CASSQNPWTATGYNEQFF. The CDR3 nucleotides are TGTGCCAGCAGCCAAAACCCCTGGACTGCCACGGGGTACAATGAGCAGTTCTTC.

This clone was seen a few times. At one end, the junction sequence differs from germline, possibly due to a read error. Here the CDR3 reads CAWGPSGTTKAFF. CDR3 nucleotides: TGTGCCTGGGGGCCGTCTGGGACCACTAAAGCTTTCTTT. The rearrangement joins TRBV30 to TRBJ1-1; perhaps TRBD1 as D (5 bases). CDR3 length: 13 residues. The germline CDR1 and CDR2 sequences are GTSNPN and SVGIG (reference sequence).

This clone has just a few counts. The rearrangement uses TRBV6-5 and TRBJ2-7, with 8 bases that match TRBD1. The germline CDR1 and CDR2 sequences are MNHEY and SVGAGI. V shed 8 bases, J shed 2 bases, and the junction held 5 bases outside the gene matches. CDR3 length: 13 residues. This chain's CDR3 is CASAGTGAYEQYF. CDR3 nucleotide sequence: TGTGCCAGCGCCGGGACAGGAGCCTACGAGCAGTACTTC.

Only a few counts were recorded for this clone. The CDR3 nucleotides are TGTGCCATTCGCCCCCCAGGAAACACCGGGGAGCTGTTTTTT. This gives the protein CAIRPPGNTGELFF. This rearrangement joins TRBV10-3 to TRBJ2-2; D unresolved. The CDR3 has 14 residues. CDR1 is ENHRY and CDR2 is SYGVKD in the germline V gene. V was pared by 9 bases and J by 2 bases, with 13 bases between.